This T cell receptor (beta chain) was recovered during a study of long-term antiretroviral therapy in people with HIV. Regarding the study as a whole: ART adherence, viral resistance and therapy changes were undocumented. Collection spanned 2004 to 2017; ART regimens may be less effective than current ones.

As regards this clone: Its antigen is unknown.

CDR1 is SGHRS, CDR2 YFSETQ, per germline. The CDR3 is made up of 13 amino acids. The V gene lost 9 bases and the J gene lost 3 bases, with 12 bases spanning the gap. The assay used was immunoSEQ (version v3.0), run at survey level. Researchers set sequencing to target 40,000-50,000 T-cell genomes per sample. TCRdb's copy holds only in-frame clones and misses some; the assay was immunoSEQ multiplex PCR. The top ten clones hold around 4.2% of a sample with more than 25,000 clones, about 89% of them seen once. The chain has TRBV5-1 and TRBJ2-2; a weak D match, TRBD2 (5 bases). This receptor was obtained from a man younger than 35 with HIV. This specimen consisted of unsorted PBMCs, obtained 3.1 years after starting antiretroviral therapy. As DNA, the CDR3 is TGCGCCACCACCGGAGGAGACACCGGGGAGCTGTTTTTT. Protein sequence: CATTGGDTGELFF.